The T cell receptor beta chain described here comes from a study of blood T cell repertoires in COVID-19. The assay was immunoSEQ multiplex PCR, and TCRdb's table has in-frame clones only and misses some. The profile shows 100,000 to 150,000 clones, about 70% of them singletons. Trimming removed 5 bases at V and 16 bases at J, with 5 bases between. This CDR3 comprises 8 residues. The chain links TRBV23-1 to TRBJ2-2; D not certain. TRBV23-1 is sorted into the ORF group, with uncertain function. Input material: peripheral blood. The clonotype originates from a man in his fifties or sixties with acute or convalescent COVID-19. CDR3 residues: CASSNGFF. The CDR3 nucleotides are TGCGCCAGCAGTAACGGGTTTTTT.